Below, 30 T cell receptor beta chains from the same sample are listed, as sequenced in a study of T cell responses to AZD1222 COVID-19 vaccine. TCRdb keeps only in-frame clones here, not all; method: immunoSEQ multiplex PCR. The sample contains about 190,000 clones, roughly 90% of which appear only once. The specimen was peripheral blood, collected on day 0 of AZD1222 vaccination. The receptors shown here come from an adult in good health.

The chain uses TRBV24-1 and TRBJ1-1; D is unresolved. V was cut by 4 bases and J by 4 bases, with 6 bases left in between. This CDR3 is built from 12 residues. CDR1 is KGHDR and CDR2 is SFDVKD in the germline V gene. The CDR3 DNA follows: TGTGCCACCAGTGAACGGGGCACTGAAGCTTTCTTT. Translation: CATSERGTEAFF.

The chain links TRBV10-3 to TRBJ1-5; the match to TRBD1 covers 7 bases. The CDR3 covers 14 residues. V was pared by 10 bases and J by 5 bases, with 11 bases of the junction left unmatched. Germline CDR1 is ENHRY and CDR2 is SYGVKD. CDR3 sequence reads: CATSGEGAYQPQHF. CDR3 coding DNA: TGTGCCACCTCGGGGGAGGGGGCCTATCAGCCCCAGCATTTT.

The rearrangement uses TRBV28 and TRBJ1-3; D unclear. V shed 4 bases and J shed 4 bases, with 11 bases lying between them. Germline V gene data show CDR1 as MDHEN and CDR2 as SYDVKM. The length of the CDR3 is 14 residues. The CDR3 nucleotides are TGTGCCAGCAGTTCGGGCCCCAGGGGAAACACCATATATTTT. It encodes CASSSGPRGNTIYF.

The CDR3: CASTVNTEAFF. CDR3 DNA: TGTGCCAGCACGGTGAACACTGAAGCTTTCTTT. This chain joins TRBV2 and TRBJ1-1; D gene uncertain. CDR1 is SNHLY and CDR2 is FYNNEI in the germline V gene. V lost 7 bases and J lost 0, with 3 bases in between. CDR3 length: 11 residues.

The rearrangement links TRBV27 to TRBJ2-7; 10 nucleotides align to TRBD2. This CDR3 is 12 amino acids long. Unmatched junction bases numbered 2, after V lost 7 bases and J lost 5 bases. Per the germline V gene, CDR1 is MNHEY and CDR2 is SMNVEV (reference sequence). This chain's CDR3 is CASTSGSNEQYF. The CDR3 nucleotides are TGTGCCAGCACTAGCGGGAGCAACGAGCAGTACTTC.

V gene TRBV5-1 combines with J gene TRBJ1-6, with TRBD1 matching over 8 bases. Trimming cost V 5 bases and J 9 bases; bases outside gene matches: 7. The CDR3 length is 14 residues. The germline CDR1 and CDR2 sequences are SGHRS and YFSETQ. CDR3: CASSIQGDVSPLHF. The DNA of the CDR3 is TGCGCCAGCAGTATACAGGGGGATGTTTCACCCCTCCACTTT.

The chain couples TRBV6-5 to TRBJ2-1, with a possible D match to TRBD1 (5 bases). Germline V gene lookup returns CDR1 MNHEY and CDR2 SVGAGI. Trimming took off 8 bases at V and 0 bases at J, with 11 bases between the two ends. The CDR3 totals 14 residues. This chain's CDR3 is CASSGDSSYNEQFF. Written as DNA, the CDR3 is TGTGCCAGCTCGGGTGACAGCTCCTACAATGAGCAGTTCTTC.

The CDR3 is CASSVGIKARALHF. In DNA form, the CDR3 reads TGTGCCAGCAGCGTCGGGATTAAGGCTAGGGCCCTCCACTTT. This chain links TRBV11-2 with TRBJ1-6; D uncertain. The V end was cut by 5 bases, the J end by 14 bases, with 19 bases between. Germline assignment: CDR1 SGHAT and CDR2 FQNNGV. CDR3 length: 14 amino acids.

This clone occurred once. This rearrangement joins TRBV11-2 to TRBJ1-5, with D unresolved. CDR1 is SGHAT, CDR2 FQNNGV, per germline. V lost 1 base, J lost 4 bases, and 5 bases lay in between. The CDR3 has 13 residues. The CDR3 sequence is CASSLARNQPQHF. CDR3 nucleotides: TGTGCCAGCAGCTTAGCTCGGAATCAGCCCCAGCATTTT.

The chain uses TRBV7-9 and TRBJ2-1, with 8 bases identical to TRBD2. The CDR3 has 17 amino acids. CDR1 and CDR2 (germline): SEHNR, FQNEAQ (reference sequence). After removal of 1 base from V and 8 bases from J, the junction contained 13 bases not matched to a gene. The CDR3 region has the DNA TGTGCCAGCAGCTTAGACACGTCAGCGGGAGAGGTGTATGAGCAGTTCTTC. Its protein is CASSLDTSAGEVYEQFF.

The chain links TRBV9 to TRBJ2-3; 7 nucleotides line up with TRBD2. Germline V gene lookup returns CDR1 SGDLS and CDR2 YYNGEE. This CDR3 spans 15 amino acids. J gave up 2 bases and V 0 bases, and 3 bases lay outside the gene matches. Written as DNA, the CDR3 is TGTGCCAGCAGCGTAGGCGGGAGCCCCACAGATACGCAGTATTTT. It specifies CASSVGGSPTDTQYF.

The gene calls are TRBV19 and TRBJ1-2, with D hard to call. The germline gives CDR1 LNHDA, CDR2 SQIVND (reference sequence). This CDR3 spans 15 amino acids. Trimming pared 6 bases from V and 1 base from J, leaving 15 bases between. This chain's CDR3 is CASRFSPRDNYGYTF. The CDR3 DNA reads TGTGCCAGTAGGTTCAGCCCTAGGGATAACTATGGCTACACCTTC.

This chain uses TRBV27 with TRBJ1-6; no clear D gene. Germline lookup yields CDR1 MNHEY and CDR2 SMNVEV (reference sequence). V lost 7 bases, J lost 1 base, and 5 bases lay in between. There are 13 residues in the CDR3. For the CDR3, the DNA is TGTGCCAGCAAGGAGTCCTATAATTCACCCCTCCACTTT. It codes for CASKESYNSPLHF.

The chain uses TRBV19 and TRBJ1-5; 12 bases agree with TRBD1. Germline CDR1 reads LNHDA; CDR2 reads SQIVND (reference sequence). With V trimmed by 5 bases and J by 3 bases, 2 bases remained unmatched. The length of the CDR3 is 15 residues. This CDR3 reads CASSAGQGANQPQHF. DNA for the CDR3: TGTGCCAGTAGTGCGGGACAGGGGGCCAATCAGCCCCAGCATTTT.

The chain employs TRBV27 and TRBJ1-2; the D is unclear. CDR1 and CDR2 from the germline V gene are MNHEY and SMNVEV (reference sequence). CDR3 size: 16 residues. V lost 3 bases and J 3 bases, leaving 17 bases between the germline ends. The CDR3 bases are TGTGCCAGCAGTTTGTTTATGAGCGGTAGGGACTATGGCTACACCTTC. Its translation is CASSLFMSGRDYGYTF.

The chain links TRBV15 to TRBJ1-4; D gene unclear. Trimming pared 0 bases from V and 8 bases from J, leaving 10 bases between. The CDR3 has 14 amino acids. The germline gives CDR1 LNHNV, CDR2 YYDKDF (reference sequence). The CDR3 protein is CATSRDLMREKLFF. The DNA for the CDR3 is TGTGCCACCAGCAGAGATCTAATGCGCGAAAAACTGTTTTTT. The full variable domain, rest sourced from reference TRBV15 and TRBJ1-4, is DAMVIQNPRYQVTQFGKPVTLSCSQTLNHNVMYWYQQKSSQAPKLLFHYYDKDFNNEADTPDNFQSRRPNTSFCFLDIRSPGLGDTAMYLCATSRDLMREKLFFGSGTQLSVL.

The CDR3 is CASSRSARRTHTEAFF. For the CDR3, the DNA is TGTGCCAGTAGCAGGTCGGCCCGCCGAACGCACACTGAAGCTTTCTTT. V and J are TRBV19 and TRBJ1-1; D is ambiguous. Between the trimmed V and J ends, which lost 6 bases and 3 bases, there was a span of 20 bases. Per the germline V gene, CDR1 is LNHDA and CDR2 is SQIVND (reference sequence). The CDR3 runs 16 residues.

This CDR3 is CASTPVNSNTEAFF. In DNA form, the CDR3 reads TGTGCCAGCACCCCGGTGAACTCGAACACTGAAGCTTTCTTT. The V gene is TRBV27, the J gene TRBJ1-1; D remains unclear. The CDR3 totals 14 residues. The V and J ends lost 7 bases and 1 base respectively, with 13 bases between them. Germline V lookup: CDR1 MNHEY, CDR2 SMNVEV (reference sequence).

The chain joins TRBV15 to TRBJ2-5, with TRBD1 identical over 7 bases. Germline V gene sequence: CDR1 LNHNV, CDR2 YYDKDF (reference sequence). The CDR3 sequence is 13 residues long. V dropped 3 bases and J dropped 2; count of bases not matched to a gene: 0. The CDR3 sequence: CATSRGQQETQYF. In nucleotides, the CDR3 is TGTGCCACCAGCAGGGGACAGCAAGAGACCCAGTACTTC. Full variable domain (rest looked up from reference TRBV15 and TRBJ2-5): DAMVIQNPRYQVTQFGKPVTLSCSQTLNHNVMYWYQQKSSQAPKLLFHYYDKDFNNEADTPDNFQSRRPNTSFCFLDIRSPGLGDTAMYLCATSRGQQETQYFGPGTRLLVL.

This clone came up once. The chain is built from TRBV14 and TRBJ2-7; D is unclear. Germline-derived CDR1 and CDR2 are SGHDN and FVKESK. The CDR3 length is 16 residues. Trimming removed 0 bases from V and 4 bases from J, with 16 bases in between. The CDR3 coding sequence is TGTGCCAGCAGCCAAGATCCAGCGCCCTTGGGGTACGAGCAGTACTTC. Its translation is CASSQDPAPLGYEQYF.

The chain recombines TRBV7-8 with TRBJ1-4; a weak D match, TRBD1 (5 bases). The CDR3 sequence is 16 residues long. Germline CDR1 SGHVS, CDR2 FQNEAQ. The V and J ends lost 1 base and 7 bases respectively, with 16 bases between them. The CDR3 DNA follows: TGTGCCAGCAGCTTAGTAGAAATTAGACAGACTGAAAAACTGTTTTTT. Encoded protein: CASSLVEIRQTEKLFF.

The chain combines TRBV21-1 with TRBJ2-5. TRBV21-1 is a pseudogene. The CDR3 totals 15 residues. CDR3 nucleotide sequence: TGTGCCAGCAGCCCCGTTCACCCAGCTCAAGAGACCCAGTACTTC. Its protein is CASSPVHPAQETQYF.

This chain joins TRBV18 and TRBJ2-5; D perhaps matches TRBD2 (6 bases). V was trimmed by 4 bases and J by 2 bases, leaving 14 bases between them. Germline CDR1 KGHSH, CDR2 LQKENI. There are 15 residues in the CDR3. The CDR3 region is CASSLLQRAQETQYF. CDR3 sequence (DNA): TGTGCCAGCTCACTTCTTCAGCGGGCACAAGAGACCCAGTACTTC.

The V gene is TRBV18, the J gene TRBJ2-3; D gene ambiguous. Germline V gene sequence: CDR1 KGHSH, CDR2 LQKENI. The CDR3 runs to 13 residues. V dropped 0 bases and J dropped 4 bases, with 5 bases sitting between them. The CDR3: CASSPPSPDTQYF. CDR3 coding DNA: TGTGCCAGCTCACCACCTTCTCCAGATACGCAGTATTTT.

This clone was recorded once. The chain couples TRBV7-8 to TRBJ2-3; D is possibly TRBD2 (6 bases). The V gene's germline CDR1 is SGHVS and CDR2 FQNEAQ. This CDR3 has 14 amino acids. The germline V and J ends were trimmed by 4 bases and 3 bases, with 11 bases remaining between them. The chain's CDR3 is CASSSEGLTDTQYF. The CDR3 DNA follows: TGTGCCAGCAGCTCGGAGGGCCTGACAGATACGCAGTATTTT.

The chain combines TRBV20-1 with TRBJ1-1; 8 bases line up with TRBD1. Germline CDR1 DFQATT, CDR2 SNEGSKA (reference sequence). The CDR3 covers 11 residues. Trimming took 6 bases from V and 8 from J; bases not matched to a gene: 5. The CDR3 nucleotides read TGCAGTGCCGCCGACAGGGGCGAAGCTTTCTTT. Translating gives CSAADRGEAFF.

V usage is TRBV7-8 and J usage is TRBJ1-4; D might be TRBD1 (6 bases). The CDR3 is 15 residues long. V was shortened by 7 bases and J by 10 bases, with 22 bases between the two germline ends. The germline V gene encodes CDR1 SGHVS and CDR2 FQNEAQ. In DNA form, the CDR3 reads TGTGCCAGCACCATGTCTGGGGGGGCGGGAGGAAAACTGTTTTTT. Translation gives CASTMSGGAGGKLFF.

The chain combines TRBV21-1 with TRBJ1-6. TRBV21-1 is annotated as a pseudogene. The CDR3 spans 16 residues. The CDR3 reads CASSKPTRFPGIALHF. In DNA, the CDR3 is TGTGCCAGCAGCAAACCCACCCGGTTTCCGGGGATAGCCCTCCACTTT.

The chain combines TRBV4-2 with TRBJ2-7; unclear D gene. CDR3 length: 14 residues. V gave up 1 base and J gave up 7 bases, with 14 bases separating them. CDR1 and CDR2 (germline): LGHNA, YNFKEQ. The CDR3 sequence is CASSQVEANWEQYF. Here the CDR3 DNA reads TGTGCCAGCAGCCAAGTCGAAGCCAACTGGGAGCAGTACTTC.

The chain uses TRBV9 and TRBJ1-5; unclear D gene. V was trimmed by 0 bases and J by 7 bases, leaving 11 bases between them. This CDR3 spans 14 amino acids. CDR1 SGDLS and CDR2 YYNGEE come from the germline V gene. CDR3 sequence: CASSVDGYNQPQHF. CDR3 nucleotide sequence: TGTGCCAGCAGCGTAGACGGTTACAACCAGCCCCAGCATTTT.